One and the same sample provided the 21 T cell receptor beta chains below, sequenced in a study of vaccination effects on CD4 cells after COVID-19. Their recognized antigens are unknown. Generated by immunoSEQ multiplex PCR, the TCRdb table keeps only in-frame clones and is missing some. Counted here are about 79,000 clones, approximately 74% occurring once; the ten biggest clones make up approximately 1.7%. ViraFEST used viral peptide pools to expand antigen-specific CD4+ T cells before sequencing. The culture ran for 10 to 11 days, and then CD4+ T cells were isolated. The source was CD4+ T cells from PBMCs cultured with HCoV-229E spike peptides, collected before COVID-19 vaccination. The source of these receptors is a human donor who received a COVID-19 vaccine.

This clone was seen only a few times. The DNA for the CDR3 is TGCATTGGGGTGAAAAACACTGAAGCTTTCTTT. It is translated as CIGVKNTEAFF. This chain links TRBV29-1 with TRBJ1-1; D gene unclear. The CDR3 has 11 residues. Looked up from germline, CDR1 is SQVTM and CDR2 is ANQGSEA.

The CDR3 DNA follows: TGCAGCGTCGGACGGAGCTACTATGGCTACACCTTC. Translating gives CSVGRSYYGYTF. This rearrangement joins TRBV29-1 to TRBJ1-2, with D unclear. The CDR3 loop spans 12 amino acids. Trimming cost V 6 bases and J 3 bases, with 11 bases left between them. The germline gives CDR1 SQVTM, CDR2 ANQGSEA.

This clone was seen a few times. The chain recombines TRBV24-1 with TRBJ1-5; no firm D call. V lost 4 bases and J lost 0, with 9 bases in between. CDR1 is KGHDR, CDR2 SFDVKD, per germline. The CDR3 loop spans 15 amino acids. CDR3 amino acids: CATSDPKYSNQPQHF. The CDR3, as DNA: TGTGCCACCAGTGACCCCAAGTATAGCAATCAGCCCCAGCATTTT.

This sequence joins TRBV7-3 and TRBJ2-3; D assignment may be TRBD1 or TRBD2 (7 bases each). Per germline, CDR1 SGHTA and CDR2 FQGTGA. V shed 5 bases and J shed 1 base, with 16 bases lying between them. This CDR3 has 16 amino acids. DNA of the CDR3: TGTGCCAGCAGCCCAGGGGGGGCGAAGCGCACAGATACGCAGTATTTT. Protein product: CASSPGGAKRTDTQYF.

The V call is TRBV29-1, the J call TRBJ2-3; D may be TRBD1 (6 bases). The CDR3 length is 12 residues. The V end was cut by 4 bases, the J end by 5 bases, with 10 bases between. CDR1 and CDR2 from the germline V gene are SQVTM and ANQGSEA. DNA of the CDR3: TGCAGCGTTGGAGGGGGTCTAGATACGCAGTATTTT. It is translated as CSVGGGLDTQYF.

The chain uses TRBV9 and TRBJ2-7; D might be TRBD1 or TRBD2, each matching 5 bases. In germline, CDR1 is SGDLS, CDR2 YYNGEE. The CDR3 extends over 14 amino acids. Trimming removed 3 bases from V and 2 bases from J, with 12 bases in between. CDR3 region: CASSAGALPYEQYV. The CDR3 DNA follows: TGTGCCAGCAGCGCCGGGGCTTTACCCTACGAGCAGTACGTC.

The rearrangement joins TRBV6-5 to TRBJ1-5, with no clear D. Germline V CDR1 and CDR2: MNHEY, SVGAGI. This CDR3 has 15 residues. The V gene lost 5 bases and the J gene lost 0 bases, with 11 bases spanning the gap. As DNA, the CDR3 is TGTGCCAGCAGTCGTGTCCCACTTAGCAATCAGCCCCAGCATTTT. It encodes CASSRVPLSNQPQHF.

This clone appeared a few times. The chain uses TRBV7-3 and TRBJ2-2; weak D call: TRBD1 (7 bases). Germline V gene lookup returns CDR1 SGHTA and CDR2 FQGTGA. The V end was cut by 2 bases, the J end by 8 bases, with 18 bases between. The CDR3 loop spans 16 amino acids. CDR3 loop: CASSLWGGTVEGELFF. The CDR3 DNA reads as TGTGCCAGCAGCTTATGGGGCGGGACAGTGGAGGGGGAGCTGTTTTTT.

In DNA form, the CDR3 reads TGTGCCAGCAGTTCTCCCACCGGGGAGCTGTTTTTT. This sequence encodes CASSSPTGELFF. This chain uses TRBV12-3 or TRBV12-4 with TRBJ2-2; D gene uncertain. V lost 4 bases to trimming and J lost 4 bases, with 4 bases between them. The length of the CDR3 is 12 residues.

This chain links TRBV6-1 with TRBJ2-3; TRBD1 agrees at 11 bases. J lost 5 bases, V lost 4 bases, and 11 bases had no gene match. CDR1 and CDR2 from the germline V gene are MNHNS and SASEGT. CDR3 length: 17 amino acids. Here the CDR3 DNA reads TGTGCCAGCAGTGGAATGCGGACAGGGGGCGCGGGAGATACGCAGTATTTT. This translates into CASSGMRTGGAGDTQYF.

The genes are TRBV4-1 and TRBJ2-3; 14 nucleotides match TRBD2. The CDR3 runs 17 residues. Per germline, CDR1 MGHRA and CDR2 YSYEKL. Germline trimming cut 0 bases from V and 4 bases from J; bases unmatched to any gene: 3. The CDR3 loop is CASSQEGLAGDADTQYF. Written as DNA, the CDR3 is TGCGCCAGCAGCCAAGAGGGACTAGCGGGGGACGCAGATACGCAGTATTTT.

The chain recombines TRBV6-6 with TRBJ1-2; a possible D gene is TRBD1 (6 bases). V lost 5 bases to trimming and J lost 4 bases, with 23 bases between them. CDR3 length equals 17 residues. Germline V lookup: CDR1 MNHNY, CDR2 SVGAGI (reference sequence). The CDR3 loop is CASSHRDKQLGFYGYTF. The CDR3 DNA reads as TGTGCCAGCAGTCACCGGGACAAGCAGCTCGGATTCTATGGCTACACCTTC.

This clone was seen a handful of times. This chain uses TRBV5-4 with TRBJ1-3; no clear D. Trimming took off 0 bases at V and 3 bases at J, with 4 bases between the two ends. Germline V lookup: CDR1 SGHNT, CDR2 YYREEE (reference sequence). The CDR3 length is 13 residues. Written as DNA, the CDR3 is TGTGCCAGCAGCTTGGGGTTTGGAAACACCATATATTTT. Its protein is CASSLGFGNTIYF.

The rearrangement links TRBV11-3 to TRBJ2-2; perhaps TRBD1 as D (6 bases). The CDR3 contains 15 residues. Germline V gives CDR1 SGHNT, CDR2 YENEEA. Trimming left V 4 bases short and J 1 base short, with 10 bases between. The CDR3 loop reads CASSSGQVNTGELFF. The CDR3 DNA is TGTGCCAGCAGCTCGGGACAAGTGAACACCGGGGAGCTGTTTTTT.

This chain connects TRBV27 to TRBJ2-5, with D unresolved. This CDR3 is built from 12 residues. V lost 5 bases and J lost 0, with 4 bases in between. In germline, CDR1 is MNHEY, CDR2 SMNVEV (reference sequence). The CDR3 DNA reads as TGTGCCAGCAGTGGATACCAAGAGACCCAGTACTTC. Its translation: CASSGYQETQYF.

The chain links TRBV30 to TRBJ1-2, with 7 bases identical to TRBD1. With V trimmed by 0 bases and J by 0 bases, 4 bases remained unmatched. Germline assignment: CDR1 GTSNPN and CDR2 SVGIG (reference sequence). This CDR3 is built from 15 residues. CDR3 nucleotides: TGTGCCTGGAGTGTACCGGACAGGACTAACTATGGCTACACCTTC. Translated, it gives CAWSVPDRTNYGYTF.

This clone was seen just once. The chain is built from TRBV18 and TRBJ2-5, with D tentatively TRBD1 (6 bases). The CDR3 consists of 14 residues. Trimming pared 6 bases from V and 2 bases from J, leaving 13 bases between. The germline V gene encodes CDR1 KGHSH and CDR2 LQKENI. The CDR3 protein is CASSGQNYQETQYF. CDR3 DNA: TGTGCCAGCTCCGGACAGAATTATCAAGAGACCCAGTACTTC.

This clone came up once. The chain couples TRBV11-2 to TRBJ1-1; no definite D call. Germline values: CDR1 SGHAT, CDR2 FQNNGV. This CDR3 spans 13 amino acids. V lost 1 base to trimming and J lost 3 bases, with 6 bases between them. CDR3 sequence (DNA): TGTGCCAGCAGCTTAGGCTTGTACACTGAAGCTTTCTTT. Residues: CASSLGLYTEAFF.

V and J are TRBV24-1 and TRBJ2-3, with 8 bases fitting TRBD1. V gave up 3 bases and J gave up 4 bases; unmatched junction bases: 5. The CDR3 covers 15 residues. Germline-derived CDR1 and CDR2 are KGHDR and SFDVKD. CDR3 coding DNA: TGTGCCACCAGTGATGCCGGACAGGGTGCAGATACGCAGTATTTT. Its translation: CATSDAGQGADTQYF.

In DNA form, the CDR3 reads TGTGCCAGCACGGGGGCAGATACGCAGTATTTT. Its protein is CASTGADTQYF. V is TRBV2 and J is TRBJ2-3; D is perhaps TRBD2 (6 bases). The CDR3 is 11 residues long. Trimming removed 7 bases at V and 4 bases at J, with 6 bases between. The germline gives CDR1 SNHLY, CDR2 FYNNEI. The complete variable domain, with remaining parts taken from reference TRBV2 and TRBJ2-3, reads EPEVTQTPSHQVTQMGQEVILRCVPISNHLYFYWYRQILGQKVEFLVSFYNNEISEKSEIFDDQFSVERPDGSNFTLKIRSTKLEDSAMYFCASTGADTQYFGPGTRLTVL.

The chain recombines TRBV5-1 with TRBJ1-1; tentatively, D is TRBD1 (5 bases). Trimming pared 3 bases from V and 0 bases from J, leaving 6 bases between. The CDR3 loop spans 13 amino acids. Germline CDR1 is SGHRS and CDR2 is YFSETQ. CDR3 DNA: TGCGCCAGCAGCTGGGGCCTGAACACTGAAGCTTTCTTT. It codes for CASSWGLNTEAFF.